This T cell receptor (beta chain) was documented in a study of T cell responses to AZD1222 COVID-19 vaccine. General study results and limits: Across the whole spike, CD4 TCRs peaked at regions 160-218 and 743-854.

The ends were cut back, 6 bases at V and 1 base at J, with 7 bases in the middle. The CDR3 totals 13 residues. This clone has just one count. Its antigen is not known. TCRdb's table, derived via immunoSEQ multiplex PCR, lists solely in-frame clones and lacks some. Here the sample spans 120,000 to 150,000 clones, 90% to 95% being singletons. The input for sequencing was peripheral blood, taken 28 days after the second AZD1222 dose. V is TRBV12-3 or TRBV12-4 and J is TRBJ1-5; D is undetermined. The TCR sequence derives from an adult who received the AZD1222 COVID-19 vaccine. The CDR3 bases are TGTGCCAGCAGCTCCGGCAGCAATCAGCCCCAGCATTTT. Amino acids: CASSSGSNQPQHF.